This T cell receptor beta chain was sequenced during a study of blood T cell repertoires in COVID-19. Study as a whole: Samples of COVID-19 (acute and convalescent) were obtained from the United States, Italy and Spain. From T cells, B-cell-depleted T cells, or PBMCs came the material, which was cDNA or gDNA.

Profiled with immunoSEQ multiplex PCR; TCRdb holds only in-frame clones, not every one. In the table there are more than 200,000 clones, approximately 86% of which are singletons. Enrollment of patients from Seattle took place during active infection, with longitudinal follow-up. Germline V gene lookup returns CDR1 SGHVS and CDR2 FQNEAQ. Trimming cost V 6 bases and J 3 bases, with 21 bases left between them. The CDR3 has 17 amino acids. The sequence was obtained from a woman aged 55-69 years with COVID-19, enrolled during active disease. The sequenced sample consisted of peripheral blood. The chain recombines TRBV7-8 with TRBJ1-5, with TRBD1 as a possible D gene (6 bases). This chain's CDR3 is CASSQGIGFRFNQPQHF. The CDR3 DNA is TGTGCCAGCAGTCAGGGGATCGGGTTCCGCTTCAATCAGCCCCAGCATTTT.